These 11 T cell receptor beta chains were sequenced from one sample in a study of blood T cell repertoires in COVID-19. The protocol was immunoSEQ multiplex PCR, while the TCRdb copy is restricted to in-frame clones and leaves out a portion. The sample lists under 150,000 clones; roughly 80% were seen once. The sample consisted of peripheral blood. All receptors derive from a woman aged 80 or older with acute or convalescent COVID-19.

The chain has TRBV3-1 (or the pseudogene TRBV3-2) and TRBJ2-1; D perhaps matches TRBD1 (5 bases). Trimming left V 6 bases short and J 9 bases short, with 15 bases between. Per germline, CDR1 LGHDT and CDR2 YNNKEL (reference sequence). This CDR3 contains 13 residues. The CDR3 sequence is CASSHNRIPEQFF. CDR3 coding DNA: TGTGCCAGCAGTCATAACAGGATTCCTGAGCAGTTCTTC.

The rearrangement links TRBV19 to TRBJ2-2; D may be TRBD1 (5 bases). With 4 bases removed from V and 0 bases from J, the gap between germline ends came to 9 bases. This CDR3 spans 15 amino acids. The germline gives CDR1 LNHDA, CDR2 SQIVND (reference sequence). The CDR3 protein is CASSTRQPNTGELFF. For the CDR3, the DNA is TGTGCCAGTAGTACCCGACAGCCGAACACCGGGGAGCTGTTTTTT. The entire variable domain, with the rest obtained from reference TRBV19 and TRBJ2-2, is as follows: DGGITQSPKYLFRKEGQNVTLSCEQNLNHDAMYWYRQDPGQGLRLIYYSQIVNDFQKGDIAEGYSVSREKKESFPLTVTSAQKNPTAFYLCASSTRQPNTGELFFGEGSRLTVL.

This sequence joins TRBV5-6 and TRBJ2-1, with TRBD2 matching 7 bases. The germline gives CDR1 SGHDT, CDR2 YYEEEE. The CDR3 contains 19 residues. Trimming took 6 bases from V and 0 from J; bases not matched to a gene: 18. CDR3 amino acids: CASNPQPGTIYRSYNEQFF. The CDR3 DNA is TGTGCCAGCAACCCACAGCCCGGGACTATCTATCGCTCCTACAATGAGCAGTTCTTC. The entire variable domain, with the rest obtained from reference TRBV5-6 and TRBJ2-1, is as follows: DAGVTQSPTHLIKTRGQQVTLRCSPKSGHDTVSWYQQALGQGPQFIFQYYEEEERQRGNFPDRFSGHQFPNYSSELNVNALLLGDSALYLCASNPQPGTIYRSYNEQFFGPGTRLTVL.

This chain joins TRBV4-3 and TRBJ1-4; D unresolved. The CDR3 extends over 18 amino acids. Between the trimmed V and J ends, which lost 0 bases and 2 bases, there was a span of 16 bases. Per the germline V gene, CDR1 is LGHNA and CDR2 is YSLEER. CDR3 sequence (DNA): TGCGCCAGCAGCCAAGATCGCGGCAGACCGCTGACTAATGAAAAACTGTTTTTT. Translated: CASSQDRGRPLTNEKLFF.

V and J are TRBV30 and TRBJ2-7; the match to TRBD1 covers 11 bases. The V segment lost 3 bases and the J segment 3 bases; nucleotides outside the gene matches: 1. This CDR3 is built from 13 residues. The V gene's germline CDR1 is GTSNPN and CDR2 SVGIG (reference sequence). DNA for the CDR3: TGTGCCTGGAGGGGACAGGGGGTCTACGAGCAGTACTTC. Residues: CAWRGQGVYEQYF.

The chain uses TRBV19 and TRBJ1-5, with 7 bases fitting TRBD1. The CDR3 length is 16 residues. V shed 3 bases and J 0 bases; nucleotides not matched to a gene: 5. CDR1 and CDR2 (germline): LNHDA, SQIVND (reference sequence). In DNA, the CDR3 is TGTGCCAGTAGTATGCGACAGGGTTATAGCAATCAGCCCCAGCATTTT. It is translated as CASSMRQGYSNQPQHF.

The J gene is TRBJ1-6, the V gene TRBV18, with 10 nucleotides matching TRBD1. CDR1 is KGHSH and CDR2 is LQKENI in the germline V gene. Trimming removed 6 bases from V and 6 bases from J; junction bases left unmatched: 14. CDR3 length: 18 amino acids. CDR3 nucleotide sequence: TGTGCCAGCTCCCGTCCCGGGACAGGGGAATTGGGTAATTCACCCCTCCACTTT. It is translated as CASSRPGTGELGNSPLHF.

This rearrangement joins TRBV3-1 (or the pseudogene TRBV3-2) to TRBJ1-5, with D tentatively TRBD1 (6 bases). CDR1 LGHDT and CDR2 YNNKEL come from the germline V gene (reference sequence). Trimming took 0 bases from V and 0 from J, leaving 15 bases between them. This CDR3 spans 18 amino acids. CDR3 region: CASSQEEGELYSNQPQHF. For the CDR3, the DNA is TGTGCCAGCAGCCAAGAAGAGGGGGAACTTTATAGCAATCAGCCCCAGCATTTT.

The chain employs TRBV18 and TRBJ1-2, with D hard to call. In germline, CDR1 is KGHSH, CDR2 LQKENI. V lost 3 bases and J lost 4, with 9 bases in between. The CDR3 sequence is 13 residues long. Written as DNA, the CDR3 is TGTGCCAGCTCACCGGACGGGAGCTATGGCTACACCTTC. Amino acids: CASSPDGSYGYTF.

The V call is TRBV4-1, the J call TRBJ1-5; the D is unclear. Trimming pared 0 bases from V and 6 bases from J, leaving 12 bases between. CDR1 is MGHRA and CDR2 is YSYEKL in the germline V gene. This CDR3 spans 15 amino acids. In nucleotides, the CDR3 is TGCGCCAGCAGCCAAGATGCAGGTATGCGTCAGCCCCAGCATTTT. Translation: CASSQDAGMRQPQHF.

This CDR3 reads CASSEDRAEKLFF. The CDR3 DNA sequence: TGTGCCAGCAGTGAGGACAGGGCAGAAAAACTGTTTTTT. The chain joins TRBV6-1 to TRBJ1-4, with 8 bases identical to TRBD1. This CDR3 is 13 amino acids long. CDR1 is MNHNS and CDR2 is SASEGT in the germline V gene. Trimming removed 3 bases from V and 8 bases from J; junction bases left unmatched: 2.